What follows are 14 T cell receptor beta chains derived from one specimen sequenced in a study of blood T cell repertoires in COVID-19. Sequencing used immunoSEQ multiplex PCR; TCRdb keeps in-frame clones, though not all of them. This sample carries about 460,000 clones, around 85% of them seen once, and the ten largest clones take under 9.5%. Sequencing used PBMCs or T cells enriched from blood (not recorded which). The origin of the receptors is a woman aged 60-70 years who had recovered from COVID-19.

V gene TRBV2 combines with J gene TRBJ1-1; D is undetermined. Germline lookup yields CDR1 SNHLY and CDR2 FYNNEI. Between the trimmed V and J ends, which lost 7 bases and 5 bases, there was a span of 8 bases. This CDR3 is 11 amino acids long. CDR3 residues: CASISRTEAFF. CDR3 nucleotides: TGTGCCAGCATCTCTAGGACTGAAGCTTTCTTT.

This chain joins TRBV18 and TRBJ2-7; the D gene is possibly TRBD1 (6 bases). CDR3 length: 16 residues. V gave up 6 bases and J gave up 7 bases, with 25 bases separating them. Per the germline V gene, CDR1 is KGHSH and CDR2 is LQKENI. As DNA, the CDR3 is TGTGCCAGCTCGACGACAGGCCTAAGGTTGACGGGGGAGCAGTACGTC. Translated: CASSTTGLRLTGEQYV.

The chain links TRBV5-1 to TRBJ1-1; D perhaps matches TRBD1 (5 bases). V was clipped by 4 bases and J by 1 base, with 8 bases between them. CDR3 length: 13 residues. The V gene's germline CDR1 is SGHRS and CDR2 YFSETQ. The chain's CDR3 is CASSRGSNTEAFF. CDR3 sequence (DNA): TGCGCCAGCAGCAGGGGATCGAACACTGAAGCTTTCTTT.

The chain recombines TRBV29-1 with TRBJ2-1, with TRBD1 matching over 7 bases. This CDR3 contains 13 residues. Germline lookup yields CDR1 SQVTM and CDR2 ANQGSEA. The V gene end was trimmed by 5 bases and the J gene end by 6 bases; junction bases not matched to a gene: 7. The CDR3 DNA is TGCAGCGTTTCTCCGGGACAGTTCAATGAGCAGTTCTTC. As protein: CSVSPGQFNEQFF.

In its sample, this clone was seen once. This chain uses TRBV2 with TRBJ1-3; D is undetermined. The V and J ends lost 10 bases and 0 bases respectively, with 10 bases between them. Germline CDR1 and CDR2: SNHLY and FYNNEI. The CDR3 is 13 amino acids. The CDR3 region has the DNA TGTGCCACCCGGGTTGACTCTGGAAACACCATATATTTT. It yields the protein CATRVDSGNTIYF.

This chain uses TRBV7-8 with TRBJ1-2; no clear D gene. Trimming took 1 base from V and 4 from J, leaving 10 bases between them. The germline V gene has CDR1 SGHVS and CDR2 FQNEAQ. The CDR3 has 14 residues. The CDR3 loop reads CASSLVVAVYGYTF. The DNA for the CDR3 is TGTGCCAGCAGCTTAGTGGTGGCAGTCTATGGCTACACCTTC.

This chain joins TRBV11-2 and TRBJ2-5; 10 bases fit TRBD1. Germline V gene data show CDR1 as SGHAT and CDR2 as FQNNGV. Unmatched junction bases numbered 1, after V lost 2 bases and J lost 4 bases. The length of the CDR3 is 14 residues. This CDR3 reads CASSLWTGGETQYF. CDR3 nucleotides: TGTGCCAGCAGCTTATGGACAGGGGGAGAGACCCAGTACTTC.

The chain carries TRBV5-1 and TRBJ1-2; 8 bases agree with TRBD1. Germline V lookup: CDR1 SGHRS, CDR2 YFSETQ. There are 13 residues in the CDR3. Unmatched junction bases numbered 2, after V lost 3 bases and J lost 4 bases. The CDR3 is CASSYGQGYGYTF. The CDR3 nucleotides read TGCGCCAGCAGCTACGGACAGGGCTATGGCTACACCTTC.

This clone was observed once. The V call is TRBV28, the J call TRBJ1-5; 8 bases match TRBD1. The CDR3 contains 17 residues. CDR1 is MDHEN, CDR2 SYDVKM, per germline. V lost 2 bases to trimming and J lost 0 bases; unmatched junction nucleotides: 6. DNA for the CDR3: TGTGCCAGCAGTTTAGAGACAGGGGTTTATAGCAATCAGCCCCAGCATTTT. It codes for CASSLETGVYSNQPQHF. The variable domain in full, with the rest retrieved from reference TRBV28 and TRBJ1-5, is DVKVTQSSRYLVKRTGEKVFLECVQDMDHENMFWYRQDPGLGLRLIYFSYDVKMKEKGDIPEGYSVSREKKERFSLILESASTNQTSMYLCASSLETGVYSNQPQHFGDGTRLSIL.

The chain couples TRBV5-1 to TRBJ1-4; D is unresolved. This CDR3 has 13 amino acids. Germline CDR1 reads SGHRS; CDR2 reads YFSETQ. Trimming cost V 5 bases and J 0 bases, with 5 bases left between them. DNA for the CDR3: TGCGCCAGCAGGGGCTCAACTAATGAAAAACTGTTTTTT. Translating gives CASRGSTNEKLFF.

The rearrangement joins TRBV30 to TRBJ1-1; D remains unclear. V lost 2 bases and J lost 8, with 9 bases in between. The CDR3 is 11 residues long. Germline loops: CDR1 GTSNPN, CDR2 SVGIG (reference sequence). The CDR3 region is CAWSREREAFF. CDR3 bases: TGTGCCTGGAGTAGGGAGAGGGAAGCTTTCTTT.

This clone was seen only once. V usage is TRBV10-3 and J usage is TRBJ1-2, with TRBD1 matching 9 bases. Unmatched junction bases numbered 13, after V lost 8 bases and J lost 6 bases. The V gene's germline CDR1 is ENHRY and CDR2 SYGVKD. The CDR3 has 15 amino acids. The CDR3 protein is CAISGGQGQMDGYTF. CDR3 in DNA: TGTGCCATCTCCGGGGGACAGGGACAAATGGATGGCTACACCTTC.

This clone has just a few counts. The V gene is TRBV6-5, the J gene TRBJ1-3; no clear D gene. The CDR3 is 14 residues long. V lost 10 bases and J lost 0, with 13 bases in between. Germline CDR1 MNHEY, CDR2 SVGAGI. For the CDR3, the DNA is TGTGCCATAGACAAGACGAACTCTGGAAACACCATATATTTT. Amino acid sequence: CAIDKTNSGNTIYF.

The chain has TRBV13 and TRBJ1-5, with 7 bases identical to TRBD1. Germline CDR1 is PRHDT and CDR2 is FYEKMQ (reference sequence). The CDR3 length is 14 residues. Losses at the gene ends were 5 bases for V and 7 bases for J; bases not matched to a gene: 8. The CDR3 region is CASSGRGKSQPQHF. Here the CDR3 DNA reads TGTGCCAGCAGCGGCAGGGGGAAAAGCCAGCCCCAGCATTTT.